These 22 T cell receptor beta chains were all obtained from the same sample, sequenced in a study of post-analysis software for immune sequencing data. Researchers reported that TCR beta cDNA libraries carried unique molecular identifiers. MiXCR, applied by TCRdb to the PCR reads, yields one record per CDR3 protein. Altogether some 690,000 distinct CDR3 sequences are present, around 27% being singletons, with the ten largest covering 0.5% to 0.6%. These receptors' antigens are unknown. Broader study findings: About five TRBV segments, including TRBV5-6, TRBV5-1 and TRBV20-1, were more frequent in patients than controls.

The specimen was blood. The source of these receptors is a girl aged 10-17 years with multiple sclerosis.

In this sample, this clonotype turned up many times. The chain links TRBV27 to TRBJ1-2, with D tentatively TRBD1 (5 bases). Per the germline V gene, CDR1 is MNHEY and CDR2 is SMNVEV (reference sequence). V was trimmed by 2 bases and J by 3 bases, leaving 10 bases between them. CDR3 size: 14 residues. The DNA of the CDR3 is TGTGCCAGCAGTTTAGTCCCAGGGCACTATGGCTACACCTTC. Encoded protein: CASSLVPGHYGYTF.

The genes are TRBV6-1 and TRBJ2-7; D possibly corresponds to TRBD1 (6 bases). The length of the CDR3 is 13 residues. V dropped 5 bases and J dropped 4 bases, with 12 bases sitting between them. Germline CDR1 reads MNHNS; CDR2 reads SASEGT. The CDR3 sequence: CASSTPTGYEQYF. The CDR3 nucleotides are TGTGCCAGCAGTACTCCGACAGGATACGAGCAGTACTTC.

This clonotype was counted a few times. CDR3 coding DNA: TGTGCCAGCAGTTTGACTAGCGGAGTCCAAGAGACCCAGTACTTC. Amino acid sequence: CASSLTSGVQETQYF. The rearrangement uses TRBV27 and TRBJ2-5; TRBD2 aligns across 9 bases. The CDR3 sequence is 15 residues long. Germline V gene lookup returns CDR1 MNHEY and CDR2 SMNVEV (reference sequence). V was clipped by 3 bases and J by 1 base; unmatched bases: 3.

The chain couples TRBV7-9 to TRBJ2-2, with TRBD1 identical over 10 bases. Trimming at V came to 9 bases and at J to 3 bases, leaving 7 bases not matched to a gene. Germline CDR1 reads SEHNR; CDR2 reads FQNEAQ (reference sequence). The CDR3 totals 15 residues. The CDR3 is CASRTGQGDTGELFF. The CDR3 region has the DNA TGTGCCAGTAGAACCGGACAGGGGGACACCGGGGAGCTGTTTTTT.

J is TRBJ2-2 and V is TRBV7-2; perhaps TRBD2 as D (7 bases). Trimming took off 0 bases at V and 5 bases at J, with 10 bases between the two ends. Germline CDR1 and CDR2: SGHTA and FQGNSA. The CDR3 runs 15 residues. The CDR3 region is CASSLAGGQTGELFF. The CDR3 nucleotides are TGTGCCAGCAGCTTAGCGGGGGGGCAAACCGGGGAGCTGTTTTTT.

The rearrangement uses TRBV6-5 and TRBJ2-5; 10 bases are a match to TRBD2. Germline CDR1 and CDR2: MNHEY and SVGAGI. Trimming cost V 11 bases and J 2 bases; bases outside gene matches: 8. The CDR3 sequence is 14 residues long. CDR3 region: CASKRGGLQETQYF. The CDR3 nucleotides read TGTGCCTCAAAGCGGGGGGGATTACAAGAGACCCAGTACTTC.

This clonotype was observed at least ten times. The V and J genes are TRBV20-1 and TRBJ2-5; a weak D match, TRBD2 (7 bases). Between the trimmed V and J ends, which lost 6 bases and 3 bases, there was a span of 23 bases. This CDR3 is built from 16 residues. Germline V gene lookup returns CDR1 DFQATT and CDR2 SNEGSKA (reference sequence). The CDR3 DNA reads TGCAGTGCCGGGAGGAGTCGGGGGGCCATCGAAGAGACCCAGTACTTC. This sequence encodes CSAGRSRGAIEETQYF.

The J gene is TRBJ1-2, the V gene TRBV6-4; D is unresolved. The germline gives CDR1 MRHNA, CDR2 SNTAGT. V shed 2 bases and J shed 2 bases, with 15 bases lying between them. The CDR3 has 16 amino acids. CDR3 sequence (DNA): TGTGCCAGCAGTGACCGTTCCAGGTCAAGGAACTATGGCTACACCTTC. This encodes CASSDRSRSRNYGYTF.

There are many counts of this clonotype. The V and J genes are TRBV7-9 and TRBJ2-7, with 7 bases lining up with TRBD1. CDR3 size: 15 residues. With V trimmed by 5 bases and J by 3 bases, 10 bases remained unmatched. In germline, CDR1 is SEHNR, CDR2 FQNEAQ (reference sequence). Here the CDR3 DNA reads TGTGCCAGCAGCCCCAGGGGGACGGGGTACTACGAGCAGTACTTC. Its translation: CASSPRGTGYYEQYF.

The chain is built from TRBV20-1 and TRBJ2-7, with D hard to call. V gave up 1 base and J gave up 0 bases, with 10 bases separating them. Germline lookup yields CDR1 DFQATT and CDR2 SNEGSKA (reference sequence). The CDR3 runs to 14 residues. CDR3 nucleotides: TGCAGTGCTAGAGTTGCGCCGCGCTCCTACGAGCAGTACTTC. It codes for CSARVAPRSYEQYF.

This clonotype was counted only a few times. The V and J genes are TRBV2 and TRBJ2-1, with D perhaps TRBD1 or TRBD2 (5 bases each). The CDR3 sequence is 12 residues long. The germline CDR1 and CDR2 sequences are SNHLY and FYNNEI. Trimming removed 7 bases at V and 9 bases at J, with 13 bases between. In nucleotides, the CDR3 is TGTGCCAGCAACGAAGGGGCGGGTGAGCAGTTCTTC. As protein: CASNEGAGEQFF. The full variable domain, with the rest looked up from reference TRBV2 and TRBJ2-1, is EPEVTQTPSHQVTQMGQEVILRCVPISNHLYFYWYRQILGQKVEFLVSFYNNEISEKSEIFDDQFSVERPDGSNFTLKIRSTKLEDSAMYFCASNEGAGEQFFGPGTRLTVL.

As to this clonotype: The junction differs from germline at one of its ends, possibly a read error. The rearrangement joins TRBV6-1 to TRBJ2-1, with TRBD2 matching over 10 bases. This CDR3 is 14 amino acids long. The germline V gene encodes CDR1 MNHNS and CDR2 SASEGT. CDR3 in amino acids: CASRGLAPYNGQFF. In DNA, the CDR3 is TGTGCCAGCAGGGGACTAGCGCCCTACAATGGGCAGTTCTTC.

This clonotype appeared many times. The V gene is TRBV7-2, the J gene TRBJ2-3; D may be TRBD1 (5 bases). The ends were cut back, 1 base at V and 2 bases at J, with 7 bases in the middle. The CDR3 has 14 amino acids. CDR1 and CDR2 (germline): SGHTA, FQGNSA. CDR3 DNA: TGTGCCAGCAGCTTAGAGGGGCTCACAGATACGCAGTATTTT. This sequence encodes CASSLEGLTDTQYF.

The chain joins TRBV7-2 to TRBJ2-1, with D possibly being TRBD2 (6 bases). Germline V gene lookup returns CDR1 SGHTA and CDR2 FQGNSA. Trimming pared 5 bases from V and 4 bases from J, leaving 18 bases between. The CDR3 contains 16 residues. The CDR3 loop is CASSPYGRGWYNEQFF. The CDR3 nucleotides are TGTGCCAGCAGCCCTTATGGGCGGGGTTGGTACAATGAGCAGTTCTTC. Full variable domain (outside the CDR3, taken from reference TRBV7-2 and TRBJ2-1): GAGVSQSPSNKVTEKGKDVELRCDPISGHTALYWYRQSLGQGLEFLIYFQGNSAPDKSGLPSDRFSAERTGGSVSTLTIQRTQQEDSAVYLCASSPYGRGWYNEQFFGPGTRLTVL.

The chain carries TRBV29-1 and TRBJ1-4; 9 positions agree with TRBD1. The V gene's germline CDR1 is SQVTM and CDR2 ANQGSEA. This CDR3 contains 13 residues. Trimming at V came to 6 bases and at J to 6 bases, leaving 5 bases not matched to a gene. CDR3 sequence: CSVTGQGDEKLFF. The DNA for the CDR3 is TGCAGCGTCACGGGACAGGGAGATGAAAAACTGTTTTTT. The full variable domain, with the rest looked up from reference TRBV29-1 and TRBJ1-4, is SAVISQKPSRDICQRGTSLTIQCQVDSQVTMMFWYRQQPGQSLTLIATANQGSEATYESGFVIDKFPISRPNLTFSTLTVSNMSPEDSSIYLCSVTGQGDEKLFFGSGTQLSVL.

Only a few counts were recorded for this clonotype. This chain connects TRBV27 to TRBJ1-6; no reliable D call. Germline CDR1 MNHEY, CDR2 SMNVEV (reference sequence). V dropped 6 bases and J dropped 8 bases, with 14 bases sitting between them. The CDR3 covers 14 residues. For the CDR3, the DNA is TGTGCCAGCAGCTTACAGCAACGGGATTCACCCCTCCACTTT. The encoded protein is CASSLQQRDSPLHF.

The chain uses TRBV20-1 and TRBJ1-5, with D possibly TRBD1 on 6 matching bases. Germline V gives CDR1 DFQATT, CDR2 SNEGSKA (reference sequence). The CDR3 has 15 residues. V lost 7 bases, J lost 5 bases, and 21 bases lay in between. CDR3 nucleotide sequence: TGCAGTGTGCGAACCTTGACAGGAGGGGATCAGCCCCAGCATTTT. Translated: CSVRTLTGGDQPQHF.

Points on this clonotype: This may be a read error: a much more frequent sequence differs by one nucleotide. The chain has TRBV29-1 and TRBJ2-1, with D perhaps TRBD1 or TRBD2 (5 bases each). The CDR3 has 15 amino acids. Germline CDR1 and CDR2: SQVTM and ANQGSEA. The CDR3 coding sequence is TGCAGCGCTGAAGATAGGGACCAAATATACAATGAGCAGTTCTTC. As protein: CSAEDRDQIYNEQFF.

The rearrangement links TRBV4-1 to TRBJ1-2, with 10 positions matching TRBD1. Trimming cost V 2 bases and J 4 bases; bases outside gene matches: 4. The CDR3 runs to 15 residues. The V gene's germline CDR1 is MGHRA and CDR2 YSYEKL. DNA of the CDR3: TGCGCCAGCAGCCAACCAAGACAGGGGGCCTATGGCTACACCTTC. Amino acid sequence: CASSQPRQGAYGYTF.

V gene TRBV11-2 combines with J gene TRBJ2-5, with 13 bases identical to TRBD2. The CDR3 contains 17 residues. V trimming: 5 bases; J trimming: 4 bases; junction bases outside the gene matches: 10. Looked up from germline, CDR1 is SGHAT and CDR2 is FQNNGV. Here the CDR3 reads CASSLPGRLAGGETQYF. In DNA form, the CDR3 reads TGTGCCAGCAGCCTCCCTGGGAGACTAGCGGGAGGAGAGACCCAGTACTTC.

V gene TRBV10-3 combines with J gene TRBJ1-2, with 7 bases aligning to TRBD1. The CDR3 sequence is 14 residues long. Germline trimming cut 6 bases from V and 6 bases from J; bases unmatched to any gene: 10. Germline CDR1 is ENHRY and CDR2 is SYGVKD. Here the CDR3 reads CAIRETGNSHGYTF. CDR3 in DNA: TGTGCCATCAGGGAGACAGGGAATTCCCATGGCTACACCTTC.

V usage is TRBV20-1 and J usage is TRBJ2-3, with D maybe TRBD2 (6 bases). CDR3 length equals 15 residues. V was trimmed by 0 bases and J by 8 bases, leaving 18 bases between them. Germline CDR1 reads DFQATT; CDR2 reads SNEGSKA (reference sequence). The CDR3 region is CSAREASDHRATQYF. Written as DNA, the CDR3 is TGCAGTGCTAGAGAGGCTAGCGACCATCGGGCTACGCAGTATTTT.